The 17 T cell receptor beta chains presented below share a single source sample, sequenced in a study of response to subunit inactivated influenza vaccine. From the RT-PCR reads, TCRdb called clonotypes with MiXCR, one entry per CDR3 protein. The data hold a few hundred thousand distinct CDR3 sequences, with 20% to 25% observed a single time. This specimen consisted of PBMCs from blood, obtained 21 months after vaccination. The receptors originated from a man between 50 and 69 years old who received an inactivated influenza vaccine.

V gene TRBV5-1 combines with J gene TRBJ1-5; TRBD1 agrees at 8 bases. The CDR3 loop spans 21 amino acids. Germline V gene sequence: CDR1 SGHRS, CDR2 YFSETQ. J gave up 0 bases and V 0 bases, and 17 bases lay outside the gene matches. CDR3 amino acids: CASSLENPPGQGGNSNQPQHF. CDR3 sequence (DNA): TGCGCCAGCAGCTTGGAGAATCCGCCCGGACAGGGAGGGAATAGCAATCAGCCCCAGCATTTT.

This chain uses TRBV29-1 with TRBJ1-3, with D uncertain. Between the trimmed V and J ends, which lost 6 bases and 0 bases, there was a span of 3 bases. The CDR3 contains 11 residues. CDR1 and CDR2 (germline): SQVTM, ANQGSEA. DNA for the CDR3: TGCAGCGTCGTCTCTGGAAACACCATATATTTT. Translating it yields CSVVSGNTIYF.

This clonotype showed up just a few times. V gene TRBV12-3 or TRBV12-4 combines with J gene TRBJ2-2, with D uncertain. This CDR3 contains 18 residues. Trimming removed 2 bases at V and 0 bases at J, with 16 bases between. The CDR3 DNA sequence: TGTGCCAGCAGTTTATTAAATGTCTGGGTACCGAACACCGGGGAGCTGTTTTTT. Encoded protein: CASSLLNVWVPNTGELFF.

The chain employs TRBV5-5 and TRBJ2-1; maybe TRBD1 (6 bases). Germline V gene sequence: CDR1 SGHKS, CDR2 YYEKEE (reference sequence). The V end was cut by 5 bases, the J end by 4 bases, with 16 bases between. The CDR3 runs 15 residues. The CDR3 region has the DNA TGTGCCAGCAGGATACTCTCAGGGGCGTACAATGAGCAGTTCTTC. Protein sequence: CASRILSGAYNEQFF.

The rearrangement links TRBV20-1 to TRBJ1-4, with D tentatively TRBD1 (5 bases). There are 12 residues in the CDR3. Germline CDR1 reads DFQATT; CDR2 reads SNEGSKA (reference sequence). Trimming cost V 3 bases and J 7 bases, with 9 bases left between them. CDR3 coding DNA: TGCAGTGCTAGCGTAAGGGGTGAAAAACTGTTTTTT. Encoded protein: CSASVRGEKLFF.

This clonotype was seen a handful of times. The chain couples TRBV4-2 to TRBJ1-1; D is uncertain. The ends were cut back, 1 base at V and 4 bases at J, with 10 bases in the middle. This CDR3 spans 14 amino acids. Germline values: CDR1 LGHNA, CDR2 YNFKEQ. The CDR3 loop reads CASSQVKGSTEAFF. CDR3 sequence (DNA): TGTGCCAGCAGCCAAGTTAAGGGTAGCACTGAAGCTTTCTTT.

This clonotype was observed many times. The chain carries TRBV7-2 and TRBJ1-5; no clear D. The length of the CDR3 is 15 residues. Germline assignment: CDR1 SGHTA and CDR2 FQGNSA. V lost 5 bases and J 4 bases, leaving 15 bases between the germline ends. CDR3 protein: CASSLFPESNQPQHF. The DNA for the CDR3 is TGTGCCAGCAGCCTGTTCCCGGAGAGTAATCAGCCCCAGCATTTT.

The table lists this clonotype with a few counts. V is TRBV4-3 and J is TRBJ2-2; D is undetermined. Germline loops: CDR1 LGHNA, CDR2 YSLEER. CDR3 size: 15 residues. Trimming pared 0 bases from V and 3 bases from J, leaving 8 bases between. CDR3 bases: TGCGCCAGCAGCCAAGATCGCAGATACACCGGGGAGCTGTTTTTT. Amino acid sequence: CASSQDRRYTGELFF.

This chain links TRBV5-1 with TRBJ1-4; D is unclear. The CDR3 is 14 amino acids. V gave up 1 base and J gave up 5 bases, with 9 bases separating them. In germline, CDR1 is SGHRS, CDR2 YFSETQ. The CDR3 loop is CASSLRQSNEKLFF. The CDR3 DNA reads TGCGCCAGCAGCTTGCGTCAGTCAAATGAAAAACTGTTTTTT.

In DNA, the CDR3 is TGTGCCACCAGCAGGACTCAGTCTAGCACAGATACGCAGTATTTT. This codes for CATSRTQSSTDTQYF. This chain connects TRBV15 to TRBJ2-3; D is unresolved. V lost 3 bases to trimming and J lost 0 bases, with 10 bases between them. Germline CDR1 and CDR2: LNHNV and YYDKDF (reference sequence). CDR3 length equals 15 residues.

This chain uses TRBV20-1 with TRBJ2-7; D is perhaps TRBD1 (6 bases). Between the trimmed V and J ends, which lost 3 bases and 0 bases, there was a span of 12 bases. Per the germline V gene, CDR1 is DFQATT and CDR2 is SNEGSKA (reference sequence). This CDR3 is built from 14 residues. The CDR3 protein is CSASSRQDSYEQYF. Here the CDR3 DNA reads TGCAGTGCTAGTTCCAGACAGGACTCCTACGAGCAGTACTTC.

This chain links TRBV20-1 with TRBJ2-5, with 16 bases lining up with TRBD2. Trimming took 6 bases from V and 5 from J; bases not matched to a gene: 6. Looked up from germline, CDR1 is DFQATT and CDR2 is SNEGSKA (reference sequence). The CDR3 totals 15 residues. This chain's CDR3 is CSAGTSGGVLETQYF. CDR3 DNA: TGCAGTGCCGGGACTAGCGGGGGGGTCCTGGAGACCCAGTACTTC.

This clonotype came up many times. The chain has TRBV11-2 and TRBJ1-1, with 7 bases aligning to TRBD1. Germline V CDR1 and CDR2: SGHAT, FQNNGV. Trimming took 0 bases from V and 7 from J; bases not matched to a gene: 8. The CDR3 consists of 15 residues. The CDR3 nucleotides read TGTGCCAGCAGCTTAGATCGAAGGGGACAGAATGAAGCTTTCTTT. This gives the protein CASSLDRRGQNEAFF.

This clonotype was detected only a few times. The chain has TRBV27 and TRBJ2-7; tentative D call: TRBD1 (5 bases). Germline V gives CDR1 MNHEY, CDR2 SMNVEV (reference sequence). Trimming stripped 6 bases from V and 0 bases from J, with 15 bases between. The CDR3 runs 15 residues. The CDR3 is CASSSRVGSSYEQYF. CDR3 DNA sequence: TGTGCCAGCAGCTCCAGGGTTGGGTCCTCCTACGAGCAGTACTTC.

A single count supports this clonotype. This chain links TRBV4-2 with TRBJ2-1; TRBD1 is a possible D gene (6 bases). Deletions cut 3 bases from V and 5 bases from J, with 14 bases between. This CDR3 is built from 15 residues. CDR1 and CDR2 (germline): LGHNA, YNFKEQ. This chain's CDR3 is CASSQFRTVNNEQFF. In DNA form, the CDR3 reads TGTGCCAGCAGCCAGTTCAGGACAGTTAACAATGAGCAGTTCTTC.

The CDR3 nucleotides are TGTGCCAGCAGTCTGGACGGGATACGAGGCTACACCTTC. It codes for CASSLDGIRGYTF. The gene calls are TRBV12-3 or TRBV12-4 and TRBJ1-2; no clear D gene. CDR3 length: 13 amino acids. Trimming cost V 5 bases and J 8 bases, with 15 bases left between them.

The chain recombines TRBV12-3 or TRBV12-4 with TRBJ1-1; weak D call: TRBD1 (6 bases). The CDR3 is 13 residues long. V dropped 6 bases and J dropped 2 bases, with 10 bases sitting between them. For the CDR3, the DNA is TGTGCCAGCAGCCGACAGGCTAACACTGAAGCTTTCTTT. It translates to CASSRQANTEAFF.